This TCR beta chain was captured in a study of metastatic and nonmetastatic thyroid tumors. The CDR3 runs to 14 residues. V lost 6 bases and J lost 4; bases outside the gene matches: 5. The germline V gene has CDR1 ENHRY and CDR2 SYGVKD. This clone was seen many times. Thyroid surgery took place with no prior treatment in any patient. TCRdb re-analyzed the PCR reads through MiXCR. The sample lists about 33,000 clones, roughly a sixth occurring once. The receptor was derived from a male donor with papillary thyroid cancer or a benign thyroid nodule (not recorded which). Some clones in this sample may be carry-over from other donors' samples. V is TRBV10-3 and J is TRBJ1-1; the match to TRBD1 covers 10 bases. The sequencing input was blood. The CDR3 region is CAISGDRGPTEAFF. CDR3 nucleotide sequence: TGTGCCATCAGCGGTGACAGGGGGCCCACTGAAGCTTTCTTT.